The 13 T cell receptor beta chains below were found in one sample sequenced in a study of blood T cell repertoires in COVID-19. Assay used: immunoSEQ multiplex PCR; TCRdb lists only in-frame clones, some missing. Of about 88,000 clones listed, about 85% are singletons. The specimen was peripheral blood. The receptors shown here come from a male donor with acute or convalescent COVID-19.

The chain carries TRBV19 and TRBJ1-1; D possibly corresponds to TRBD1 (5 bases). In germline, CDR1 is LNHDA, CDR2 SQIVND (reference sequence). V dropped 7 bases and J dropped 1 base, with 13 bases sitting between them. This CDR3 has 14 residues. DNA of the CDR3: TGTGCCAGTATGCCGACACAGGAGAACACTGAAGCTTTCTTT. Translated, it gives CASMPTQENTEAFF.

The chain joins TRBV9 to TRBJ2-2; TRBD2 agrees at 12 bases. The V gene end was trimmed by 4 bases and the J gene end by 5 bases; junction bases not matched to a gene: 6. CDR1 SGDLS and CDR2 YYNGEE come from the germline V gene. CDR3 size: 16 residues. The CDR3 spells CASSPIGLAGTGELFF. The CDR3 bases are TGTGCCAGCAGCCCCATCGGACTAGCGGGGACCGGGGAGCTGTTTTTT.

This rearrangement joins TRBV25-1 to TRBJ1-4, with TRBD1 matching over 9 bases. The CDR3 sequence is 15 residues long. Per the germline V gene, CDR1 is MGHDK and CDR2 is SYGVNS. J gave up 8 bases and V 2 bases, and 6 bases lay outside the gene matches. The CDR3 is CASSEEQGAGEKLFF. Written as DNA, the CDR3 is TGTGCCAGCAGTGAAGAACAGGGGGCAGGAGAAAAACTGTTTTTT.

V usage is TRBV13 and J usage is TRBJ2-2, with TRBD2 matching over 11 bases. Germline CDR1 PRHDT, CDR2 FYEKMQ (reference sequence). The CDR3 is 17 residues long. Germline trimming cut 2 bases from V and 1 base from J; bases unmatched to any gene: 3. The CDR3 loop is CASSLRGLAENTGELFF. DNA for the CDR3: TGTGCCAGCAGCTTAAGGGGACTAGCGGAGAACACCGGGGAGCTGTTTTTT.

The J gene is TRBJ2-1, the V gene TRBV20-1, with TRBD1 identical over 8 bases. Germline CDR1 and CDR2: DFQATT and SNEGSKA (reference sequence). After removal of 6 bases from V and 12 bases from J, the junction contained 19 bases not matched to a gene. The CDR3 extends over 15 amino acids. This CDR3 reads CSASITGGRTRRQFF. DNA for the CDR3: TGCAGTGCCAGTATAACAGGGGGACGGACTCGTCGGCAGTTCTTC.

The gene calls are TRBV2 and TRBJ1-2; D remains ambiguous. This CDR3 region has 14 residues. CDR1 is SNHLY and CDR2 is FYNNEI in the germline V gene. V lost 3 bases and J 0 bases, leaving 8 bases between the germline ends. CDR3 coding DNA: TGTGCCAGCAGTGATAGCAGATCTAACTATGGCTACACCTTC. Its translation is CASSDSRSNYGYTF. Complete variable domain (other parts from reference TRBV2 and TRBJ1-2): EPEVTQTPSHQVTQMGQEVILRCVPISNHLYFYWYRQILGQKVEFLVSFYNNEISEKSEIFDDQFSVERPDGSNFTLKIRSTKLEDSAMYFCASSDSRSNYGYTFGSGTRLTVV.

J is TRBJ1-1 and V is TRBV10-3; possibly TRBD1 for D (5 bases). The CDR3 extends over 15 amino acids. Germline V gene data show CDR1 as ENHRY and CDR2 as SYGVKD. Trimming removed 0 bases at V and 3 bases at J, with 11 bases between. In DNA, the CDR3 is TGTGCCATCAGTGAGTCGGCAGGGTCGGACACTGAAGCTTTCTTT. It is translated as CAISESAGSDTEAFF.

This clone was seen only a few times. This rearrangement joins TRBV10-3 to TRBJ1-1; 8 nucleotides line up with TRBD1. The V gene's germline CDR1 is ENHRY and CDR2 SYGVKD. With V trimmed by 6 bases and J by 1 base, 7 bases remained unmatched. The CDR3 totals 15 residues. CDR3 loop: CAIREPQGENTEAFF. In DNA, the CDR3 is TGTGCCATCAGGGAACCACAGGGGGAGAACACTGAAGCTTTCTTT.

The V gene is TRBV18, the J gene TRBJ2-7; a weak D match, TRBD2 (6 bases). Between the trimmed V and J ends, which lost 0 bases and 4 bases, there was a span of 10 bases. Germline V gives CDR1 KGHSH, CDR2 LQKENI. The CDR3 loop spans 14 amino acids. DNA for the CDR3: TGTGCCAGCTCACCACCGGGGGGTATTTACGAGCAGTACTTC. Translation gives CASSPPGGIYEQYF.

The V gene is TRBV7-9, the J gene TRBJ1-3; the D gene is possibly TRBD1 (6 bases). Germline-derived CDR1 and CDR2 are SEHNR and FQNEAQ (reference sequence). V lost 5 bases and J 1 base, leaving 15 bases between the germline ends. The CDR3 extends over 16 amino acids. The CDR3, as DNA: TGTGCCAGCAGCGACCAGGACAGCCCATCTGGAAACACCATATATTTT. Its protein is CASSDQDSPSGNTIYF.

The chain's CDR3 is CASTEPLYSNQPQHF. The CDR3 bases are TGTGCCAGCACCGAGCCCCTTTATAGCAATCAGCCCCAGCATTTT. V usage is TRBV6-5 and J usage is TRBJ1-5; unclear D gene. This CDR3 spans 15 amino acids. Germline V gene lookup returns CDR1 MNHEY and CDR2 SVGAGI. V was trimmed by 7 bases and J by 0 bases, leaving 13 bases between them.

The J gene is TRBJ1-2, the V gene TRBV29-1; D remains ambiguous. CDR3 length equals 13 residues. V lost 4 bases and J 8 bases, leaving 17 bases between the germline ends. Germline V lookup: CDR1 SQVTM, CDR2 ANQGSEA. CDR3 residues: CSVAIPPSRGYTF. The CDR3 bases are TGCAGCGTTGCTATCCCTCCCTCGCGGGGCTACACCTTC.

J is TRBJ2-5 and V is TRBV29-1; possible D gene TRBD2, 5 bases. CDR3 length equals 12 residues. The V gene lost 4 bases and the J gene lost 5 bases, with 11 bases spanning the gap. Germline assignment: CDR1 SQVTM and CDR2 ANQGSEA. Here the CDR3 DNA reads TGCAGCGTTGTCTACCCGGGGGAGACCCAGTACTTC. As protein: CSVVYPGETQYF. The full variable domain, completed using reference TRBV29-1 and TRBJ2-5, is SAVISQKPSRDICQRGTSLTIQCQVDSQVTMMFWYRQQPGQSLTLIATANQGSEATYESGFVIDKFPISRPNLTFSTLTVSNMSPEDSSIYLCSVVYPGETQYFGPGTRLLVL.